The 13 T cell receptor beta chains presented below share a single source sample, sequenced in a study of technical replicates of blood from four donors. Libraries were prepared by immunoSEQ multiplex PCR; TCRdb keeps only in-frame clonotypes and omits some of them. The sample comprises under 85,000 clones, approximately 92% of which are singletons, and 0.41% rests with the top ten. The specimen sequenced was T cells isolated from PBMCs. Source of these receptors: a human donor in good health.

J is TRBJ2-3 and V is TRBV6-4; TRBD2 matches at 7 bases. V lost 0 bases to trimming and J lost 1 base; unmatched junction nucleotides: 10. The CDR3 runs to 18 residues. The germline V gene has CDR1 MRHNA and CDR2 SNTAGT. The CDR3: CASSDSATSNRGTDTQYF. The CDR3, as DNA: TGTGCCAGCAGTGACTCTGCGACTAGCAACAGAGGCACAGATACGCAGTATTTT.

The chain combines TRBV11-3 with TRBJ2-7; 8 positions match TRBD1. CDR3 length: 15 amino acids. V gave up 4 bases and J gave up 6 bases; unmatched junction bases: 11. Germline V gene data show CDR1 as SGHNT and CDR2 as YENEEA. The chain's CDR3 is CASSSFRETGAEQYF. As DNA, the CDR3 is TGTGCCAGCAGCTCCTTTAGGGAGACAGGGGCCGAGCAGTACTTC. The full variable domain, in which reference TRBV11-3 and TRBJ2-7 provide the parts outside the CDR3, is EAGVVQSPRYKIIEKKQPVAFWCNPISGHNTLYWYLQNLGQGPELLIRYENEEAVDDSQLPKDRFSAERLKGVDSTLKIQPAELGDSAVYLCASSSFRETGAEQYFGPGTRLTVT.

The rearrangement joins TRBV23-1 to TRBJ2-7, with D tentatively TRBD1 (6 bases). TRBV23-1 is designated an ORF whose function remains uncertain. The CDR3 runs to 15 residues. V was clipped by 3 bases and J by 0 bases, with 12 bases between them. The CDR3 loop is CASSQGPGDSYEQYF. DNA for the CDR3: TGCGCCAGCAGTCAGGGGCCAGGGGACTCCTACGAGCAGTACTTC.

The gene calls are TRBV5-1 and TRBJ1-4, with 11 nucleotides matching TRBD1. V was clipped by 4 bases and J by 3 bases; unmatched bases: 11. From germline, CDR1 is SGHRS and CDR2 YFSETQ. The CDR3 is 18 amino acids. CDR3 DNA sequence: TGCGCCAGCAGCACCGAGGGACAGGGGGTCGGAGCTAATGAAAAACTGTTTTTT. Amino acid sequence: CASSTEGQGVGANEKLFF.

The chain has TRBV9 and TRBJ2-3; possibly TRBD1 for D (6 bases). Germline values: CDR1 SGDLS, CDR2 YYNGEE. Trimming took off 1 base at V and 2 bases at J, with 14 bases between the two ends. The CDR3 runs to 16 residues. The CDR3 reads CASSVTGIIVTDTQYF. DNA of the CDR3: TGTGCCAGCAGCGTAACAGGGATAATAGTCACAGATACGCAGTATTTT.

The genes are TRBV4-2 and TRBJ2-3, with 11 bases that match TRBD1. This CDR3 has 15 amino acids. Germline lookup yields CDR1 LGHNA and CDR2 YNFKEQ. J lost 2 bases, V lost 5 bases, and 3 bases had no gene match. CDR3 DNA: TGTGCCAGCAGCTCGGGACAGGGGGACACAGATACGCAGTATTTT. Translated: CASSSGQGDTDTQYF.

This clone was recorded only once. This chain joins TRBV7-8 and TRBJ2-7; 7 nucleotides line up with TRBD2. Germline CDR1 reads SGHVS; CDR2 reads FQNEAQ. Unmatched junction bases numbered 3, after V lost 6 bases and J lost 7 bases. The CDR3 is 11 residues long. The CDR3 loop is CASRLGGEQYF. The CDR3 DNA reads TGTGCCAGCAGATTGGGGGGGGAGCAGTACTTC.

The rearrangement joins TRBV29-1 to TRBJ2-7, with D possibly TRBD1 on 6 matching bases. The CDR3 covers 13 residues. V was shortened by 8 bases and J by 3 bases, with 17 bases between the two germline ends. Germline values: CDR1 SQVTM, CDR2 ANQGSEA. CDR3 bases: TGCAGCACGACCTCCGGGACAATCTACGAGCAGTACTTC. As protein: CSTTSGTIYEQYF.

This CDR3 is CASSRLAGDNEQFF. Written as DNA, the CDR3 is TGTGCCAGCAGCCGACTAGCGGGGGACAATGAGCAGTTCTTC. J is TRBJ2-1 and V is TRBV5-4; 12 nucleotides match TRBD2. V lost 4 bases and J lost 5; bases outside the gene matches: 1. In germline, CDR1 is SGHNT, CDR2 YYREEE (reference sequence). The CDR3 spans 14 residues.

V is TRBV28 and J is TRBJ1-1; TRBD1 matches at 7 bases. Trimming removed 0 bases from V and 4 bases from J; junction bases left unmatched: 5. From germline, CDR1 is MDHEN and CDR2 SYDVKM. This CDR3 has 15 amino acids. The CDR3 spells CASSLWTDRATEAFF. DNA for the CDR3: TGTGCCAGCAGTTTATGGACCGACAGGGCCACTGAAGCTTTCTTT.

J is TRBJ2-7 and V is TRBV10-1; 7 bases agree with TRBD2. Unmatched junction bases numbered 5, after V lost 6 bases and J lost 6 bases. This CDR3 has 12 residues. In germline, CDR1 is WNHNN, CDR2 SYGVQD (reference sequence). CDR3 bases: TGCGCCAGCAGCCCCGGGGGGTTCGAGCAGTACTTC. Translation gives CASSPGGFEQYF.

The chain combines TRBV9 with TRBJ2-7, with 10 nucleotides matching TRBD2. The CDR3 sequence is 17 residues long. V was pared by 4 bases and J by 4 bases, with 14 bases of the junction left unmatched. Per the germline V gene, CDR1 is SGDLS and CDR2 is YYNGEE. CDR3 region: CASSHNLLLAGDYEQYF. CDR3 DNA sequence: TGTGCCAGCAGCCACAACCTTCTGCTAGCGGGAGATTACGAGCAGTACTTC.

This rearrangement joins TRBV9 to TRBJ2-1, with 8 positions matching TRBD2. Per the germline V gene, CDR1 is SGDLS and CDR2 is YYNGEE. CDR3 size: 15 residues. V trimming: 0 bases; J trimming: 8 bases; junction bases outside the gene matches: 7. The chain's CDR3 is CASSVGSSGIYEQFF. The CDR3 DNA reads TGTGCCAGCAGCGTAGGGAGTAGCGGGATATATGAGCAGTTCTTC. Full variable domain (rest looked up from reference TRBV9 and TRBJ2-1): DSGVTQTPKHLITATGQRVTLRCSPRSGDLSVYWYQQSLDQGLQFLIQYYNGEERAKGNILERFSAQQFPDLHSELNLSSLELGDSALYFCASSVGSSGIYEQFFGPGTRLTVL.